Listed here are 6 T cell receptor beta chains from one sample, sequenced in a study of immune evolution from preneoplasia to lung adenocarcinoma. Some clones are missing from TCRdb's copy, which holds only in-frame ones; the method was immunoSEQ multiplex PCR. The sample comprises roughly 2,800 clones, approximately 86% of which are singletons, and around 3.3% rests with the top ten. Sequenced input: FFPE adjacent normal lung tissue. The receptor set was obtained from a person aged 70 to 80 with lung adenocarcinoma.

The V and J genes are TRBV28 and TRBJ2-5; possibly TRBD2 for D (6 bases). The germline CDR1 and CDR2 sequences are MDHEN and SYDVKM. Trimming removed 5 bases from V and 5 bases from J, with 18 bases in between. The CDR3 is made up of 15 amino acids. For the CDR3, the DNA is TGTGCCAGCAGTCCCCCCACGCGGGGCTTGGAGACCCAGTACTTC. This sequence encodes CASSPPTRGLETQYF. Combining the CDR3 with reference TRBV28 and TRBJ2-5 gives the whole variable domain DVKVTQSSRYLVKRTGEKVFLECVQDMDHENMFWYRQDPGLGLRLIYFSYDVKMKEKGDIPEGYSVSREKKERFSLILESASTNQTSMYLCASSPPTRGLETQYFGPGTRLLVL.

V is TRBV11-3 and J is TRBJ1-2; D gene unclear. This CDR3 contains 14 residues. Germline V gene data show CDR1 as SGHNT and CDR2 as YENEEA. V lost 3 bases to trimming and J lost 5 bases, with 13 bases between them. Here the CDR3 reads CASSLSEKQYGYTF. For the CDR3, the DNA is TGTGCCAGCAGCTTGTCAGAGAAACAGTATGGCTACACCTTC.

In its sample, this clone was seen a few times. V is TRBV5-6 and J is TRBJ2-7, with D unclear. V was pared by 2 bases and J by 0 bases, with 9 bases between. The germline gives CDR1 SGHDT, CDR2 YYEEEE. This CDR3 contains 14 residues. The CDR3 nucleotides read TGTGCCAGCAGCTTCCGGAGTCGCTCCTACGAGCAGTACTTC. This translates into CASSFRSRSYEQYF.

In its sample, this clone was seen a few times. This chain connects TRBV19 to TRBJ1-2; TRBD1 might be the D (5 bases). Trimming removed 10 bases from V and 0 bases from J, with 21 bases in between. There are 16 residues in the CDR3. The germline V gene has CDR1 LNHDA and CDR2 SQIVND (reference sequence). The CDR3 here is CATRSGTPRANYGYTF. In nucleotides, the CDR3 is TGTGCCACCAGATCTGGGACTCCGCGAGCTAACTATGGCTACACCTTC.

The chain is built from TRBV27 and TRBJ2-7; D not certain. The CDR3 totals 15 residues. The V end was cut by 5 bases, the J end by 1 base, with 15 bases between. From germline, CDR1 is MNHEY and CDR2 SMNVEV (reference sequence). The CDR3 nucleotides read TGTGCCAGCAGTCAAAGCAGGAACTTTTCCTACGAGCAGTACTTC. The encoded protein is CASSQSRNFSYEQYF.

Turning to this clone: Compared with germline, one end of the junction differs, possibly owing to a read error. The gene calls are TRBV4-1 and TRBJ1-2; D call uncertain. Germline lookup yields CDR1 MGHRA and CDR2 YSYEKL. CDR3 length equals 16 residues. The CDR3: CASSQDSATSLYGYIF. The CDR3 bases are TGCGCCAGCAGCCAAGATAGCGCTACCTCCCTCTATGGCTACATCTTC.